This TCR beta chain was documented in a study of Graves' ophthalmopathy and Graves' hyperthyroidism. Study-wide results and caveats: Sensitivity of around 67% and specificity of less than 85% were achieved by the model that predicted ophthalmopathy progression.

The sequenced template was RNA, covering the TCR beta CDR3 region. RT-PCR in the first round used HTBI primers; a second-round multiplex PCR followed. From the multiplex PCR reads, TCRdb called clonotypes with MiXCR, one entry per CDR3 protein. The sample shows over a million distinct CDR3 sequences, around a third of them seen only once. The germline V gene has CDR1 SGHTA and CDR2 FQGNSA. The CDR3 spans 14 residues. Of note for this clonotype: Its antigen is unidentified. At one boundary the junction diverges from the germline segment, which might be a read error.

The source is an adult man with Graves' hyperthyroidism. Sequencing input: peripheral blood or thyroid tissue (not recorded which). This rearrangement joins TRBV7-2 to TRBJ2-5, with TRBD1 as a possible D gene (6 bases). Here the CDR3 reads CACSSWTEQETQYF. The CDR3, as DNA: TGTGCCTGCAGCAGCTGGACAGAACAAGAGACCCAGTACTTC.